This entry features one T cell receptor (beta chain) sequence. The data were obtained in a study of control samples from healthy donors and cancer patients. Clones were sequenced by immunoSEQ multiplex PCR, and TCRdb holds only the in-frame ones, with some missing. Of about 150,000 clones listed, 80% to 95% are singletons. There are 14 residues in the CDR3. The V end lost 0 bases, the J end lost 5 bases, and 11 bases lay between the germline ends. CDR1 and CDR2 (germline): SGDLS, YYNGEE. The sequenced material came from blood. This chain joins TRBV9 and TRBJ1-1; maybe TRBD1 (5 bases). The clonotype was recovered from a woman aged 25 to 39 in good health. The CDR3 is CASSVEPRGTEAFF. The CDR3 DNA reads TGTGCCAGCAGCGTAGAGCCACGGGGGACTGAAGCTTTCTTT.